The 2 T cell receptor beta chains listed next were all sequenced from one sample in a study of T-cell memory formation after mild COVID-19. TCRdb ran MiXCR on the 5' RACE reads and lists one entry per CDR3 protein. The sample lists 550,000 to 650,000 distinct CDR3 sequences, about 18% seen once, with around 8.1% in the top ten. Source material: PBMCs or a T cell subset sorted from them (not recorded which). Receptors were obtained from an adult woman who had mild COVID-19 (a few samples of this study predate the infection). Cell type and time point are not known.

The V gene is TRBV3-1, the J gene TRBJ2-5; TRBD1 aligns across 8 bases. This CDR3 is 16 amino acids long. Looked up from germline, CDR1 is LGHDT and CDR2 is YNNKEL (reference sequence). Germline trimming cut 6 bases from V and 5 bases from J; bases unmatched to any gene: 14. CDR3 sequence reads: CASRRRDRIFSETQYF. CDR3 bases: TGTGCCAGCAGGCGCCGGGACAGGATTTTTTCTGAGACCCAGTACTTC.

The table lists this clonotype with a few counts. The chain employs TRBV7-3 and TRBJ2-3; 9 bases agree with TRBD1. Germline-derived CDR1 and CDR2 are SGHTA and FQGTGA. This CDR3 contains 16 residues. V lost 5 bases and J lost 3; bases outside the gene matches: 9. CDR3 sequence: CASSRTPGTGTDTQYF. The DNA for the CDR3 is TGTGCCAGCAGCCGGACACCGGGGACAGGGACAGATACGCAGTATTTT.